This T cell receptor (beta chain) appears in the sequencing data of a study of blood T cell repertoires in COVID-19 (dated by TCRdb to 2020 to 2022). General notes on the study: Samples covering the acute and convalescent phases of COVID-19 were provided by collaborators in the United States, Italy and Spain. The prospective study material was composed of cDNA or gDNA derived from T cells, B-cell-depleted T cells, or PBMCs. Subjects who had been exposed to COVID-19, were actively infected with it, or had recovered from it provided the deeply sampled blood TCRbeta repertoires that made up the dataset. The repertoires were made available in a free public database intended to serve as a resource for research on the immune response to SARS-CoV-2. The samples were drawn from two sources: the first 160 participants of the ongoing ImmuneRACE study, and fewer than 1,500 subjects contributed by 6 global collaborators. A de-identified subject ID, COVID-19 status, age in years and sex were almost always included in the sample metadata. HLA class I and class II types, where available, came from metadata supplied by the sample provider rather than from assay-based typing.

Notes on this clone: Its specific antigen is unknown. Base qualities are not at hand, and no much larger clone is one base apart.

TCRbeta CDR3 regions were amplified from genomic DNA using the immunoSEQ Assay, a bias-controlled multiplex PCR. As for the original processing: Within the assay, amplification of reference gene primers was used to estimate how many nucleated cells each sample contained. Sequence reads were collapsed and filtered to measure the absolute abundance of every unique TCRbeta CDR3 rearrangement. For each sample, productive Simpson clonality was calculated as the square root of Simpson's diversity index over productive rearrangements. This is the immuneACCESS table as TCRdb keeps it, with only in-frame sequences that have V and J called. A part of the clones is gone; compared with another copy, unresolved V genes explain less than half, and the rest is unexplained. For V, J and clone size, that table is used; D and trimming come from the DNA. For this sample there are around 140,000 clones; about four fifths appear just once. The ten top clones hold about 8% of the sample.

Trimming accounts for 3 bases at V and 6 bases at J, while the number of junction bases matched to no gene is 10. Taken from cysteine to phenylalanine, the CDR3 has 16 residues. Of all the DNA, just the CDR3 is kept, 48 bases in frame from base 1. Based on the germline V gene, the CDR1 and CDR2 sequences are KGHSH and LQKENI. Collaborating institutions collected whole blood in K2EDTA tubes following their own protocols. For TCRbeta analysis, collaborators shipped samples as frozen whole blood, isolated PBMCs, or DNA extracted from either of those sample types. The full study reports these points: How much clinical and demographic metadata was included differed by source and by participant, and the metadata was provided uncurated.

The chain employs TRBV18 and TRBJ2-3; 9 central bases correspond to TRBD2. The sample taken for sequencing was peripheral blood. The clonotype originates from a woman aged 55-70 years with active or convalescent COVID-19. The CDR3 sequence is CASSPQVAGAGDTQYF. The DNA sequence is TGTGCCAGCTCACCGCAGGTAGCGGGGGCCGGGGATACGCAGTATTTT.